This T cell receptor beta chain was sequenced for a study of cytomegalovirus exposure and HLA in healthy donors. In the case of this clone: Its antigen is unknown.

CDR3 length: 14 amino acids. Deletions cut 4 bases from V and 11 bases from J, with 17 bases between. Germline loops: CDR1 MNHEY, CDR2 SMNVEV (reference sequence). Study-wide results and caveats: Among the most significant clusters, several appeared linked to common viral pathogens in a later analysis.

It was with 60 Vbeta and 13 Jbeta primers that the PCR ran. This table comes from immunoSEQ multiplex PCR, and its TCRdb copy is limited to in-frame clones, with some not included. The table lists over 200,000 clones, around 73% of them singletons. The TCR sequence derives from a male donor in good health and CMV-seronegative. Material for sequencing was PBMCs. The rearrangement links TRBV27 to TRBJ1-4; D ambiguous. The CDR3 protein is CASSSPGRDGKLFF. The CDR3, as DNA: TGTGCCAGCAGTTCTCCCGGCCGGGATGGGAAACTGTTTTTT. Combining the CDR3 with reference TRBV27 and TRBJ1-4 gives the whole variable domain EAQVTQNPRYLITVTGKKLTVTCSQNMNHEYMSWYRQDPGLGLRQIYYSMNVEVTDKGDVPEGYKVSRKEKRNFPLILESPSPNQTSLYFCASSSPGRDGKLFFGSGTQLSVL.